The T cell receptor (beta chain) under discussion was sequenced for a study of blood T cell repertoires in COVID-19. Data came from immunoSEQ multiplex PCR; TCRdb stores just in-frame clones and leaves some out. The sample has roughly 87,000 clones, 75% to 90% seen once; the top ten hold 5.2%. This CDR3 comprises 14 residues. Germline V lookup: CDR1 SGHDT, CDR2 YYEEEE. The V end was cut by 8 bases, the J end by 3 bases, with 18 bases between. The TCR originated in a woman of 80 years or more with active COVID-19. The rearrangement joins TRBV5-6 to TRBJ2-7; D gene ambiguous. The sequenced material came from peripheral blood. CDR3 amino acids: CARTLRPLCYEQYF. DNA of the CDR3: TGTGCCAGGACTCTCCGGCCCCTCTGCTACGAGCAGTACTTC.